This paragraph reports one T cell receptor (beta chain). The CDR3 has 16 amino acids. CDR1 and CDR2 from the germline V gene are MGHRA and YSYEKL. Germline trimming cut 3 bases from V and 2 bases from J; bases unmatched to any gene: 6. The entry originates in a study of OX40 agonist ivuxolimab in advanced cancers. Some clones are missing from TCRdb's copy, which holds only in-frame ones; the method was immunoSEQ multiplex PCR. The sample has 85,000 to 100,000 clones; approximately 94% are singletons. This sequence originates from an adult with an advanced solid tumor such as melanoma, head and neck, liver or kidney cancer. V is TRBV4-1 and J is TRBJ2-5; TRBD1 agrees at 10 bases. The sample consisted of CD4+ or CD8+ T cells sorted from blood, taken in a trial of the OX40 agonist ivuxolimab. CDR3 sequence: CASSQPGQGRQETQYF. In DNA form, the CDR3 reads TGCGCCAGCAGCCAGCCGGGACAGGGGCGACAAGAGACCCAGTACTTC.